A selection of T cell receptor beta chains follows, all from one sample in a study of T cells after yellow fever vaccination. Each CDR3 protein gets one entry after TCRdb re-called the 5' RACE reads with MiXCR. Of about 52,000 distinct CDR3 sequences detected, around 7% appear once; the ten largest clones hold 24%. The sample consisted of CD8+ T cells not binding an NS4B(214-222) dextramer, sorted from PBMCs, taken about 49 days after the first yellow fever vaccination. All receptors come from a young man who received the YFV17D yellow fever vaccine. Each CDR3 is given with its conserved first and last residue. The D gene is left open where the match is weak. The size entry is marked missing in some rows and otherwise reads once, few, many or a size class.

clone size,D gene,V gene,J gene,CDR3 protein,CDR3 DNA
many,.,TRBV9,TRBJ2-2,CASSVRTGELFF,TGTGCCAGCAGCGTGAGAACCGGGGAGCTGTTTTTT
many,.,TRBV24-1,TRBJ2-2,CATSGSGTGELFF,TGTGCCACCAGTGGATCGGGTACCGGGGAGCTGTTTTTT
.,.,TRBV29-1,TRBJ2-7,CSAGTLNSYEQYF,TGCAGCGCCGGGACACTGAACTCCTACGAGCAGTACTTC
few,TRBD2,TRBV9,TRBJ2-1,CASRAGDYNEQFF,TGTGCCAGCAGGGCGGGGGATTACAATGAGCAGTTCTTC
many,.,TRBV12-3/TRBV12-4,TRBJ1-1,CASSPDRLNTEAFF,TGTGCCAGCAGTCCGGACAGACTAAACACTGAAGCTTTCTTT
many,TRBD1,TRBV28,TRBJ2-7,CATGARPKTGSWGEQYF,TGTGCCACCGGGGCGAGGCCCAAGACAGGGTCGTGGGGTGAGCAGTACTTC
.,TRBD1,TRBV19,TRBJ1-1,CASSKQGMNTEAFF,TGTGCCAGTAGCAAACAGGGGATGAACACTGAAGCTTTCTTT
.,.,TRBV5-4,TRBJ1-1,CASSLGIEAFF,TGTGCCAGCAGCTTAGGGATTGAAGCTTTCTTT
few,.,TRBV4-2,TRBJ2-2,CASSQAIGGSGGELFF,TGTGCCAGCAGCCAAGCCATAGGGGGTTCCGGCGGGGAGCTGTTTTTT
many,TRBD1,TRBV6-1,TRBJ1-2,CASSANRDRVNYGYTF,TGTGCCAGCAGCGCCAACCGGGACAGGGTTAACTATGGCTACACCTTC
few,.,TRBV4-3,TRBJ2-2,CASSQGTGSLSGELFF,TGCGCCAGCAGCCAAGGCACAGGCTCTTTGAGCGGGGAGCTGTTTTTT
many,.,TRBV4-3,TRBJ2-7,CASSQAGGEQYF,TGCGCCAGCAGCCAGGCTGGGGGGGAGCAGTACTTC
.,.,TRBV5-5,TRBJ1-5,CASSNGSNSNQPQHF,TGTGCCAGCAGCAATGGTAGTAATAGCAATCAGCCCCAGCATTTT
.,.,TRBV20-1,TRBJ2-7,CSASPVGRPSYEQYF,TGCAGTGCTAGTCCCGTAGGGAGGCCGTCCTACGAGCAGTACTTC
.,.,TRBV30,TRBJ1-1,CAQTWGMNTEAFF,TGTGCCCAAACTTGGGGTATGAACACTGAAGCTTTCTTT
many,.,TRBV6-5,TRBJ1-5,CASSYSIQFRSPNQPQHF,TGTGCCAGCAGTTACTCGATACAGTTCAGATCCCCAAATCAGCCCCAGCATTTT
many,.,TRBV5-1,TRBJ2-1,CASSSLANEQFF,TGCGCCAGCAGCTCGCTAGCAAATGAGCAGTTCTTC
many,.,TRBV20-1,TRBJ2-5,CSARALVETQYF,TGCAGTGCTAGAGCGCTGGTGGAGACCCAGTACTTC
.,TRBD1,TRBV10-3,TRBJ2-1,CAIQGPDRDIYNEQFF,TGTGCCATCCAGGGACCGGACAGGGACATCTACAATGAGCAGTTCTTC
many,TRBD1,TRBV18,TRBJ2-5,CASSPGQDLETQYF,TGTGCCAGCTCACCGGGACAGGATTTGGAGACCCAGTACTTC
few,.,TRBV4-2,TRBJ1-2,CASSQEYYASLGYTF,TGTGCCAGCAGCCAAGAATACTATGCCAGCCTTGGCTACACCTTC
few,.,TRBV7-2,TRBJ2-3,CASSYQGRTGDTQYF,TGTGCCAGCAGCTATCAGGGGCGAACGGGAGATACGCAGTATTTT
few,.,TRBV11-2,TRBJ1-1,CASSADITLNTEAFF,TGTGCCAGCAGTGCAGACATAACCCTGAACACTGAAGCTTTCTTT
many,.,TRBV3-1,TRBJ2-5,CASSRRISRGETQYF,TGTGCCAGCAGCCGCCGGATTAGTCGCGGGGAGACCCAGTACTTC
few,.,TRBV24-1,TRBJ2-3,CATSDPTHIEDTQYF,TGTGCCACCAGTGACCCGACCCATATTGAGGATACGCAGTATTTT
many,.,TRBV4-1,TRBJ1-5,CASSQDQGWVQPQHF,TGCGCCAGCAGCCAAGATCAGGGGTGGGTTCAGCCCCAGCATTTT
.,.,TRBV20-1,TRBJ2-7,CSARDRFLPYEQYF,TGCAGTGCTAGAGACCGGTTCCTGCCCTACGAGCAGTACTTC
many,.,TRBV21-1,TRBJ1-1,CASSKKTGNTEAFF,TGTGCCAGCAGCAAGAAGACAGGGAACACTGAAGCTTTCTTT
.,TRBD2,TRBV6-1,TRBJ2-1,CASSHSGGGNEQFF,TGTGCCAGCAGTCATAGCGGGGGGGGGAATGAGCAGTTCTTC
many,TRBD2,TRBV4-1,TRBJ2-7,CASSHSGVTTEQYF,TGCGCCAGCAGCCACAGCGGGGTGACTACTGAGCAGTACTTC
.,TRBD1,TRBV7-8,TRBJ1-4,CASSPLWDRGTANEKLFF,TGTGCCAGCAGCCCACTTTGGGACAGGGGTACTGCTAATGAAAAACTGTTTTTT
many,.,TRBV4-3,TRBJ1-3,CASSLERLGKLGNTIYF,TGCGCCAGCAGCCTCGAACGCCTCGGGAAACTCGGAAACACCATATATTTT
many,TRBD2,TRBV29-1,TRBJ2-1,CSVTPGLDEFF,TGCAGCGTTACACCTGGACTAGATGAGTTCTTC
.,.,TRBV12-3/TRBV12-4,TRBJ1-4,CAFSSPGQGYATNEKLFF,TGTGCCTTCAGTAGCCCCGGCCAGGGGTATGCAACTAATGAAAAACTGTTTTTT
many,.,TRBV27,TRBJ2-3,CASSLGGRYTDTQYF,TGTGCCAGCAGTTTGGGGGGTCGCTACACAGATACGCAGTATTTT
many,.,TRBV27,TRBJ1-6,CASSLLLTNSPLHF,TGTGCCAGCAGTTTACTATTAACAAATTCACCCCTCCACTTT
many,TRBD1,TRBV29-1,TRBJ2-2,CSVDFEGAQVGELFF,TGCAGCGTTGATTTTGAGGGGGCGCAGGTCGGGGAGCTGTTTTTT
.,.,TRBV4-1,TRBJ1-6,CASSQDGVPHQDSPLHF,TGCGCCAGCAGCCAAGATGGGGTTCCACATCAGGATTCACCCCTCCACTTT
many,TRBD2,TRBV23-1,TRBJ2-3,CASSSRLNGTSEGTDTQYF,TGCGCCAGCAGTAGTCGGCTAAACGGGACTAGCGAAGGCACAGATACGCAGTATTTT
many,.,TRBV29-1,TRBJ2-3,CSVEDSGGTDTQYF,TGCAGCGTTGAAGATTCGGGGGGCACAGATACGCAGTATTTT
.,TRBD2,TRBV11-1,TRBJ2-3,CASSSRGLAGGPSVDTQYF,TGTGCCAGCAGCTCCAGGGGACTAGCGGGGGGGCCGTCCGTGGATACGCAGTATTTT
few,.,TRBV25-1,TRBJ1-1,CASSEDHRELGVTEAFF,TGTGCCAGCAGTGAAGACCACAGGGAGTTAGGGGTCACTGAAGCTTTCTTT
.,.,TRBV7-9,TRBJ2-4,CASSSILAKNIQYF,TGTGCCAGCAGCTCTATTCTAGCCAAAAACATTCAGTACTTC
few,TRBD1,TRBV4-2,TRBJ2-3,CASSTRDRAPDTQYF,TGTGCCAGCAGCACACGGGACAGGGCCCCAGATACGCAGTATTTT
.,.,TRBV14,TRBJ1-1,CASSPLLVVTEAFF,TGTGCCAGCAGCCCCCTCCTGGTGGTCACTGAAGCTTTCTTT
.,.,TRBV9,TRBJ1-1,CASSGGGSEAFF,TGTGCCAGCAGCGGCGGAGGGAGTGAAGCTTTCTTT
few,.,TRBV7-6,TRBJ1-1,CASSPIRGFGTEAFF,TGTGCCAGCAGCCCAATCAGGGGTTTCGGCACTGAAGCTTTCTTT
few,TRBD2,TRBV11-2,TRBJ2-3,CASSLEGSGGLADTQYF,TGTGCCAGCAGCTTAGAAGGGAGCGGGGGGCTAGCAGATACGCAGTATTTT
.,.,TRBV28,TRBJ2-6,CASSFQPANVLTF,TGTGCCAGCAGTTTCCAGCCGGCCAACGTCCTGACTTTC
many,.,TRBV20-1,TRBJ2-5,CSARDTRPNGGTQYF,TGCAGTGCTAGAGATACCAGGCCAAACGGGGGGACCCAGTACTTC
few,.,TRBV6-2/TRBV6-3,TRBJ1-6,CASSYSGGTSPLHF,TGTGCCAGCAGTTACTCGGGGGGGACTTCACCCCTCCACTTT
many,.,TRBV11-2,TRBJ2-3,CASSLADTQYF,TGTGCCAGCAGCTTGGCAGATACGCAGTATTTT